This entry describes one T cell receptor beta chain. Using immunoSEQ multiplex PCR, the repertoire was profiled, and TCRdb retains in-frame clones only, with some absent. The sample records about 310,000 clones, around 90% being singletons. This record comes from a study of blood T cell repertoires in COVID-19. The V and J ends lost 7 bases and 3 bases, in that order; junction bases with no gene match: 13. Germline CDR1 and CDR2: SGHRS and YFSETQ. The length of the CDR3 is 15 residues. The sequence came from a woman in her thirties or forties with COVID-19, enrolled during active disease. V and J are TRBV5-1 and TRBJ2-7; 7 nucleotides line up with TRBD1. Sequencing was performed on peripheral blood. The CDR3 region is CASRTGPGYFYEQYF. CDR3 in DNA: TGCGCCAGCCGGACAGGTCCCGGCTACTTCTACGAGCAGTACTTC.